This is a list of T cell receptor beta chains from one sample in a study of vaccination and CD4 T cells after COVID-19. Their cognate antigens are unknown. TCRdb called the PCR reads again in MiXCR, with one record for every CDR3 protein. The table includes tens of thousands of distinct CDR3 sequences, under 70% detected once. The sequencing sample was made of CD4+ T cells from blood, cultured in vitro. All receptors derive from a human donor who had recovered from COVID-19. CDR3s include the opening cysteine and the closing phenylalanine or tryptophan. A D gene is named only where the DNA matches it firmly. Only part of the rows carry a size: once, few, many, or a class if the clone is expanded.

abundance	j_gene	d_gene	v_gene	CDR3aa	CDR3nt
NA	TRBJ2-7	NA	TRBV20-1	CSASSGSRVGYEQYF	TGCAGTGCTAGCTCAGGATCTCGAGTAGGCTACGAGCAGTACTTC
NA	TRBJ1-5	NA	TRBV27	CASKRAARWENQPQHF	TGTGCCAGCAAAAGGGCAGCCCGGTGGGAAAATCAGCCCCAGCATTTT
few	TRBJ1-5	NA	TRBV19	CATRTAAYSNQPQHF	TGTGCCACCCGGACAGCTGCTTATAGCAATCAGCCCCAGCATTTT
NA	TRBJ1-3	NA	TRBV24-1	CATSAGGGISGNTIYF	TGTGCCACCAGTGCCGGAGGGGGGATTTCAGGAAACACCATATATTTT
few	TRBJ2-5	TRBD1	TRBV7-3	CASSLGQGTETQYF	TGTGCCAGCAGCTTAGGACAGGGGACAGAGACCCAGTACTTC
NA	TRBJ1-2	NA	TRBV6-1	CASSPQGGGYTF	TGTGCCAGCAGCCCCCAGGGAGGTGGCTACACCTTC
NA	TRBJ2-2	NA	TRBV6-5	CASSYRTGELFF	TGTGCCAGCAGTTACAGGACCGGGGAGCTGTTTTTT
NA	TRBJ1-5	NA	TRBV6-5	CASSYSRGGQPQHF	TGTGCCAGCAGTTACTCAAGGGGTGGGCAGCCCCAGCATTTT
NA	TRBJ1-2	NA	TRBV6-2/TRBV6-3	CASSRQAVYYGYTF	TGTGCCAGCAGTCGACAGGCCGTCTACTATGGCTACACCTTC
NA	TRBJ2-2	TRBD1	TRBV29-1	CSAPGQGNTGELFF	TGCAGCGCCCCAGGACAGGGCAACACCGGGGAGCTGTTTTTT
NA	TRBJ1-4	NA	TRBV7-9	CASSLSGEKLFF	TGTGCCAGCAGCTTATCGGGCGAAAAACTGTTTTTT
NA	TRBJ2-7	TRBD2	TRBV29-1	CSARTSLSSYEQYF	TGCAGCGCCCGGACTAGCCTTAGCTCCTACGAGCAGTACTTC
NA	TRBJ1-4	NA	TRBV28	CASSLGGAGEKLFF	TGTGCCAGCAGTTTAGGGGGGGCAGGAGAAAAACTGTTTTTT
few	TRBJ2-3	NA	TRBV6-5	CASSYGVSHVGTDTQYF	TGTGCCAGCAGTTATGGCGTGTCGCACGTCGGCACAGATACGCAGTATTTT
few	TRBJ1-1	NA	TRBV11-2	CASSLAGGNTEAFF	TGTGCCAGCAGCTTAGCGGGGGGAAACACTGAAGCTTTCTTT
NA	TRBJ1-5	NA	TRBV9	CASSVGPSPNNQPQHF	TGTGCCAGCAGCGTAGGTCCCAGCCCCAACAATCAGCCCCAGCATTTT
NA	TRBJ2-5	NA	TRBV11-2	CASSFRGGQETQYF	TGTGCCAGCAGCTTTCGTGGGGGTCAAGAGACCCAGTACTTC
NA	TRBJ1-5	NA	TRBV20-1	CSARPTFNQPQHF	TGCAGTGCTAGACCGACTTTCAATCAGCCCCAGCATTTT
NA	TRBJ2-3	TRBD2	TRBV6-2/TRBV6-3	CASRRLGAGVRDTQYF	TGTGCCAGCCGCCGCTTGGGCGCGGGAGTTAGGGATACGCAGTATTTT
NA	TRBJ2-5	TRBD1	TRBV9	CASSVAPGQTETQYF	TGTGCCAGCAGCGTAGCCCCGGGACAGACAGAGACCCAGTACTTC
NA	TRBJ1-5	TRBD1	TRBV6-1	CASSRDRTSRPQHF	TGTGCCAGCAGTCGGGACAGAACCTCTAGGCCCCAGCATTTT
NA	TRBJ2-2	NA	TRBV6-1	CASIDLSVKGNTGELFF	TGTGCCAGCATCGACCTTTCCGTGAAGGGGAACACCGGGGAGCTGTTTTTT
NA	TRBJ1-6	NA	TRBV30	CAWSPRQHYNSPLHF	TGTGCCTGGAGTCCACGACAGCATTATAATTCACCCCTCCACTTT
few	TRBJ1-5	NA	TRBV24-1	CATSDLNQPQHF	TGTGCCACCAGTGATCTTAATCAGCCCCAGCATTTT
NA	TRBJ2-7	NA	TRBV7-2	CASSSRLTQGYEQYF	TGTGCCAGCAGCTCGAGACTCACACAGGGTTACGAGCAGTACTTC
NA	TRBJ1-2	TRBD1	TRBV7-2	CASSSARQGSGYTF	TGTGCCAGCAGCTCCGCCCGACAGGGCTCTGGCTACACCTTC
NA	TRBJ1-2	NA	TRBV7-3	CASSLKGKDGRGDYGYTF	TGTGCCAGCAGCTTAAAAGGGAAAGACGGCAGGGGAGATTATGGCTACACCTTC
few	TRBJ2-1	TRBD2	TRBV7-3	CASSEIAGLNEQFF	TGTGCCAGCAGCGAAATAGCGGGACTTAATGAGCAGTTCTTC
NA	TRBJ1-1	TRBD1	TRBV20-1	CSAEDRGYTEAFF	TGCAGTGCCGAGGACAGGGGTTACACTGAAGCTTTCTTT
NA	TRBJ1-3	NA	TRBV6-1	CASSPRGEQGNTIYF	TGTGCCAGCAGTCCAAGGGGAGAACAGGGAAACACCATATATTTT
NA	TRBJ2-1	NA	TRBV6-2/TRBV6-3	CASMEYNEQFF	TGTGCCAGCATGGAGTACAATGAGCAGTTCTTC
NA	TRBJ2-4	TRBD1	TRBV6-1	CASKGEGQGLAKNIQYF	TGTGCCAGCAAAGGAGAAGGACAGGGGCTAGCCAAAAACATTCAGTACTTC
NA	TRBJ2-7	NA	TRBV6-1	CASRKGGMEREQYF	TGTGCCAGCAGGAAAGGGGGAATGGAGCGCGAGCAGTACTTC
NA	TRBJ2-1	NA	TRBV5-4	CASTLAPGGSLQFF	TGTGCCAGCACCTTGGCGCCCGGCGGCTCCCTGCAGTTCTTC
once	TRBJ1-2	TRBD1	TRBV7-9	CASSDTAGGFGYTF	TGTGCCAGCAGCGATACCGCAGGGGGCTTTGGCTACACCTTC